This T cell receptor (beta chain) was identified during a study of blood T cell repertoires in COVID-19. About the study: Sites across the United States, Italy and Spain contributed samples from acute and convalescent COVID-19. T cells, B-cell-depleted T cells, or PBMCs supplied cDNA or gDNA.

CDR1 is MRHNA, CDR2 SNTAGT, per germline. The CDR3 extends over 13 amino acids. V dropped 3 bases and J dropped 1 base, with 6 bases sitting between them. Methods used by the authors: Nucleated cell counts were estimated from reference gene primer amplification. The assay was immunoSEQ multiplex PCR, and TCRdb's table has in-frame clones only and misses some. Clone size and the V and J calls come from that table; the DNA yielded D and trimming. The data show 30,000 to 40,000 clones, around nine tenths seen once. Material: peripheral blood. The rearrangement links TRBV6-4 to TRBJ2-5; D unclear. This TCR came from a human donor in a cohort sampled during active COVID-19. The CDR3, as DNA: TGTGCCAGCAGTGAGGGCAGCCAAGAGACCCAGTACTTC. It encodes CASSEGSQETQYF.